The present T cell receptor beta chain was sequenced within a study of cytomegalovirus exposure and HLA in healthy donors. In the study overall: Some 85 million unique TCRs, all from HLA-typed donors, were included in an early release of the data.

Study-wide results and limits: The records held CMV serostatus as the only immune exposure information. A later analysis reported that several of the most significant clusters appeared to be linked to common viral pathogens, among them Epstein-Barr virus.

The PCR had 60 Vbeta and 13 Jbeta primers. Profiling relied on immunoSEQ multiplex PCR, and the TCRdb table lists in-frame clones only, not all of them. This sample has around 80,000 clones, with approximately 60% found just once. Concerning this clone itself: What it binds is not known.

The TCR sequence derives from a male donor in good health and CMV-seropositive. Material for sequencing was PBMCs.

CDR3 sequence: CASSTTDRGPYEQYF. The CDR3 nucleotides read TGTGCCAGCAGTACCACGGACAGGGGACCCTACGAGCAGTACTTC. The chain recombines TRBV28 with TRBJ2-7; 9 bases are a match to TRBD1. Trimming removed 5 bases from V and 2 bases from J; junction bases left unmatched: 7. CDR1 is MDHEN, CDR2 SYDVKM, per germline. The CDR3 totals 15 residues.